A selection of T cell receptor beta chains follows, all from one sample in a study of shared clonotypes between healthy human individuals. Data came from immunoSEQ multiplex PCR; TCRdb stores just in-frame clones and leaves some out. Among 550,000 to 700,000 clones, more than 70% were seen once, and the ten largest hold 1.5% to 2%. Sequenced material: memory CD4+ T cells sorted from blood. These receptors came from a young woman in good health. Both conserved end residues are part of each CDR3. Each record gives: V gene, D gene, J gene, clone size, CDR3 protein, CDR3 DNA. D genes are given only for firm matches. Expanded clones are given a class, and other clones once, few, many or no size at all.

>TRBV28|NA|TRBJ2-3|NA
CASSLSASGYTDTQYF
TGTGCCAGCAGTTTATCGGCCTCCGGGTACACAGATACGCAGTATTTT
>TRBV2|NA|TRBJ1-2|NA
CAGSLGGGKGGYTF
TGTGCCGGATCTCTCGGTGGGGGAAAAGGAGGCTACACCTTC
>TRBV7-9|NA|TRBJ1-2|once
CASSLQGTYGYTF
TGTGCCAGCAGCCTCCAGGGCACCTATGGCTACACCTTC
>TRBV4-1|NA|TRBJ1-4|many
CASSQPARRNNEKLFF
TGCGCCAGCAGCCAGCCCGCCAGGCGTAATAATGAAAAACTGTTTTTT
>TRBV28|NA|TRBJ2-2|once
CASSLYLEPGELFF
TGTGCCAGCAGTTTGTATCTGGAACCGGGGGAGCTGTTTTTT
>TRBV28|NA|TRBJ2-7|NA
CASSLSHSEQYF
TGTGCCAGCAGCTTATCCCACTCCGAGCAGTACTTC
>TRBV6-5|NA|TRBJ2-6|NA
CASSYSYSSGANVLTF
TGTGCCAGCAGTTACTCGTACAGCTCTGGGGCCAACGTCCTGACTTTC
>TRBV7-3|NA|TRBJ2-1|NA
CASSESGYSYNEQFF
TGTGCCAGCAGCGAAAGCGGATATTCCTACAATGAGCAGTTCTTC
>TRBV5-1|NA|TRBJ2-6|NA
CASSSRISSGANVLTF
TGCGCCAGCAGCTCACGAATCTCCTCTGGGGCCAACGTCCTGACTTTC
>TRBV29-1|NA|TRBJ1-1|once
CSVEVRGVGAFF
TGCAGCGTTGAGGTTAGGGGGGTAGGGGCTTTCTTT
>TRBV6-1|TRBD2|TRBJ2-1|NA
CASNRGLAGYNEQFF
TGTGCCAGCAATAGGGGACTAGCGGGATACAATGAGCAGTTCTTC
>TRBV7-2|TRBD2|TRBJ2-7|NA
CASSRTSGEYEQYF
TGTGCCAGCAGCCGAACTAGCGGAGAATACGAGCAGTACTTC
>TRBV6-1|NA|TRBJ1-2|NA
CASSEGWDDGYTF
TGTGCCAGCAGTGAGGGATGGGACGATGGCTACACCTTC
>TRBV11-2|TRBD2|TRBJ2-7|NA
CASSLTSGGYEQYF
TGTGCCAGCAGCCTGACTAGCGGAGGCTACGAGCAGTACTTC
>TRBV4-2|NA|TRBJ2-3|NA
CASSQDGTQPVTDTQYF
TGTGCCAGCAGCCAAGATGGGACCCAGCCGGTCACAGATACGCAGTATTTT
>TRBV6-1|TRBD2|TRBJ2-7|NA
CASSELGLVSGRASYEQYF
TGTGCCAGCAGTGAATTAGGTTTGGTCAGCGGGAGGGCCTCCTACGAGCAGTACTTC